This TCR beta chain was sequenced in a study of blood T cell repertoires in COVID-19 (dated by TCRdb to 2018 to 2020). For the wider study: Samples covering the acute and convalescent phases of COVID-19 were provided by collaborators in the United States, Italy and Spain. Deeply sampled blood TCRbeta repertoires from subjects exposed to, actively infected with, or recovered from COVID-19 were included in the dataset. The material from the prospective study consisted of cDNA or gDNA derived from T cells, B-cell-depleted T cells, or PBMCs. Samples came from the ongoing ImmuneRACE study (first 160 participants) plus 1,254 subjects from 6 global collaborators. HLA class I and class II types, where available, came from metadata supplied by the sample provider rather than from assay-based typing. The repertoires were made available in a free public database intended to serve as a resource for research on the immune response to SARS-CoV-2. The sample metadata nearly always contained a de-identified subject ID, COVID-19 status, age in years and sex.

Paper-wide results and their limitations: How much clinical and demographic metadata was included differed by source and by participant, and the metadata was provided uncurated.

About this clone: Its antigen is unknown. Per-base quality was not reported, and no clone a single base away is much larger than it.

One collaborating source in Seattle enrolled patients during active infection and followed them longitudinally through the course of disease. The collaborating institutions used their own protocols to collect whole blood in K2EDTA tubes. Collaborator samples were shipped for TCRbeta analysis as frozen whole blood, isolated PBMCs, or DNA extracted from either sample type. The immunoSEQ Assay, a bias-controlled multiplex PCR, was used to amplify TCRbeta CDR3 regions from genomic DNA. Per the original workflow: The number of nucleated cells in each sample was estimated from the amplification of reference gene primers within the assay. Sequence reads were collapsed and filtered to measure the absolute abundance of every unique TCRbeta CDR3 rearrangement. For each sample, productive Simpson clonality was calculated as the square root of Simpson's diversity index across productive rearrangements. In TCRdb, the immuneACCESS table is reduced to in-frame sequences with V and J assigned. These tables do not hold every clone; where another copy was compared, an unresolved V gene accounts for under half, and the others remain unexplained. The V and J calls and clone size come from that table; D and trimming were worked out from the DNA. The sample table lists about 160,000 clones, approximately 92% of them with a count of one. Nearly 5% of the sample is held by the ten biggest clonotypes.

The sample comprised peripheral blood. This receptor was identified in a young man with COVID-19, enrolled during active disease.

The CDR3 is CASSPGQGMNTEAFF. DNA sequence: TGTGCCAGCTCACCTGGACAGGGGATGAACACTGAAGCTTTCTTT. The chain is encoded by TRBV18 joined to TRBJ1-1, with 9 bases aligning to TRBD1. The germline V gene encodes CDR1 KGHSH and CDR2 LQKENI. Trimmed from V: 3 bases; trimmed from J: 0 bases; junction bases lacking a gene match: 2. CDR3 length: 15 amino acids, cysteine to phenylalanine. Left in the record is the CDR3 DNA by itself, 45 bases read in frame from the first base.